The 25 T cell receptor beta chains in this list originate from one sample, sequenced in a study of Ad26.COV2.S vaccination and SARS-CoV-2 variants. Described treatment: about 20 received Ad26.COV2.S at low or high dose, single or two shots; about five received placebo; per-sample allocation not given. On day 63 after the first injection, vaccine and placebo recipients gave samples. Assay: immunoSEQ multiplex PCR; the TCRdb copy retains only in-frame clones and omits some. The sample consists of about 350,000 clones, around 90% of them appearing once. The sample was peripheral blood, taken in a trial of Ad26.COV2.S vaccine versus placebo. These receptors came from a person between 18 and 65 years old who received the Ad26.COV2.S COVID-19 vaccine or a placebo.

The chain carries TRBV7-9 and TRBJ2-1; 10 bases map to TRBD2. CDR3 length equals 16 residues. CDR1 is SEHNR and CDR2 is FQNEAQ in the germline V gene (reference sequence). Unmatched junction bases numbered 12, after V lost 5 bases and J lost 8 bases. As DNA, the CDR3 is TGTGCCAGCAGCCCCTTGGGTAGCGGGAGGAGGGATGAGCAGTTCTTC. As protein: CASSPLGSGRRDEQFF. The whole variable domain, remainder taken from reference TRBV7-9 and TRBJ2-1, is DTGVSQNPRHKITKRGQNVTFRCDPISEHNRLYWYRQTLGQGPEFLTYFQNEAQLEKSRLLSDRFSAERPKGSFSTLEIQRTEQGDSAMYLCASSPLGSGRRDEQFFGPGTRLTVL.

The CDR3 sequence: CASSLNTGGTGSTQYF. CDR3 bases: TGTGCCAGCAGCTTAAACACCGGGGGGACAGGGTCAACCCAGTACTTC. The V and J genes are TRBV7-2 and TRBJ2-5; 9 bases match TRBD1. V lost 2 bases and J lost 8; bases outside the gene matches: 12. CDR1 and CDR2 (germline): SGHTA, FQGNSA. This CDR3 is built from 16 residues.

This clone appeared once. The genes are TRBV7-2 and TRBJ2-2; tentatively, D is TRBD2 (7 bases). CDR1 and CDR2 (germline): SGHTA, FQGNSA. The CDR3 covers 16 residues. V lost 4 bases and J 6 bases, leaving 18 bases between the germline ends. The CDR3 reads CASSSWGGRGAGELFF. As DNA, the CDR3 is TGTGCCAGCAGCTCATGGGGGGGGCGCGGCGCCGGGGAGCTGTTTTTT. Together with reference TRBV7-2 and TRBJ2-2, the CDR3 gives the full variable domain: GAGVSQSPSNKVTEKGKDVELRCDPISGHTALYWYRQSLGQGLEFLIYFQGNSAPDKSGLPSDRFSAERTGGSVSTLTIQRTQQEDSAVYLCASSSWGGRGAGELFFGEGSRLTVL.

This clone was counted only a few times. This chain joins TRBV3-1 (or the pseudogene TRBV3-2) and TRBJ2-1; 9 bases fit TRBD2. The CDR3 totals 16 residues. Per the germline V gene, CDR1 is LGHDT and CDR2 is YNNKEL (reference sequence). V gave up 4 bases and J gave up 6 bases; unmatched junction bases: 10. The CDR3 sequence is CASSRVRASGANEQFF. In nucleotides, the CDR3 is TGTGCCAGCAGCCGGGTAAGGGCTAGCGGGGCCAATGAGCAGTTCTTC.

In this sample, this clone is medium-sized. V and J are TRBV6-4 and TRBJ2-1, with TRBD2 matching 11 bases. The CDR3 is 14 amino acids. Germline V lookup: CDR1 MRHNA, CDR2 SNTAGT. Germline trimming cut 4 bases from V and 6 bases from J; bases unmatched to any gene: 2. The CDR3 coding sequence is TGTGCCAGCAGTGTTAGCGGGGGGGCCAATGAGCAGTTCTTC. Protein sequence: CASSVSGGANEQFF.

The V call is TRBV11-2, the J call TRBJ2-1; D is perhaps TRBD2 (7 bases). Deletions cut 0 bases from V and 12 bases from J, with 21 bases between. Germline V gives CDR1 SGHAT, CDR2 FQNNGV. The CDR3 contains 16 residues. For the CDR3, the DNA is TGTGCCAGCAGCTTAGACCCGGGGGGCGGGGGAGCCCCGCAGTTCTTC. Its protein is CASSLDPGGGGAPQFF.

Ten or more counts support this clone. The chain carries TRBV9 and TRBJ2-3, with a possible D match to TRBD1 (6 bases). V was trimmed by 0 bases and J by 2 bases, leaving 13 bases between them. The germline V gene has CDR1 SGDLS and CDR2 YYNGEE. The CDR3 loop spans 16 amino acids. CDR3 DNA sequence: TGTGCCAGCAGCGTAGAAGGGGGTCAGATCACAGATACGCAGTATTTT. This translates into CASSVEGGQITDTQYF.

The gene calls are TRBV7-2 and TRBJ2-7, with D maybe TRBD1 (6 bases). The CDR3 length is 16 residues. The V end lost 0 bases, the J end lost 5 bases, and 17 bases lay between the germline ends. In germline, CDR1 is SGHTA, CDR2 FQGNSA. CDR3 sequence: CASSLAVWQGYHEQYF. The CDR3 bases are TGTGCCAGCAGCTTAGCTGTATGGCAGGGGTATCACGAGCAGTACTTC. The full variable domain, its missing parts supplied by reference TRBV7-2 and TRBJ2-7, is GAGVSQSPSNKVTEKGKDVELRCDPISGHTALYWYRQSLGQGLEFLIYFQGNSAPDKSGLPSDRFSAERTGGSVSTLTIQRTQQEDSAVYLCASSLAVWQGYHEQYFGPGTRLTVT.

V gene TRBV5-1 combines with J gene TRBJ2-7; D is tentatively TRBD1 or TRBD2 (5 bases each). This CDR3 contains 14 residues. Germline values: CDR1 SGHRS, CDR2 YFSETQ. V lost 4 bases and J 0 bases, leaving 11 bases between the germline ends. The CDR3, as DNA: TGCGCCAGCAGCCCCCCCGGGACCTCCTACGAGCAGTACTTC. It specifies CASSPPGTSYEQYF.

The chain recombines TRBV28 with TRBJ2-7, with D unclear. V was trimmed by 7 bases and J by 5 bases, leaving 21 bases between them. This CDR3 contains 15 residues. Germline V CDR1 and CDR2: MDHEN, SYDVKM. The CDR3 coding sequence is TGTGCCAGCAAACCTCCCGGCAGACGGTATAACGAGCAGTACTTC. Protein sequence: CASKPPGRRYNEQYF.

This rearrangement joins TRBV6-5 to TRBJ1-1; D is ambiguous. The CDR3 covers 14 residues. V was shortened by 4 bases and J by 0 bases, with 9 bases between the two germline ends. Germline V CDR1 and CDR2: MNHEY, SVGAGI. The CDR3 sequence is CASSLWHLNTEAFF. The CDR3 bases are TGTGCCAGCAGTTTGTGGCACCTGAACACTGAAGCTTTCTTT.

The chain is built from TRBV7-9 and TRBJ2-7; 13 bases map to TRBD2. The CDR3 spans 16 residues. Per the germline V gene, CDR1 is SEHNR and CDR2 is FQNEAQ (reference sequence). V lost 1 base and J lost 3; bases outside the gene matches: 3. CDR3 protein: CASSLVGLAGVYEQYF. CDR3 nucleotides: TGTGCCAGCAGCTTAGTCGGACTAGCGGGGGTCTACGAGCAGTACTTC.

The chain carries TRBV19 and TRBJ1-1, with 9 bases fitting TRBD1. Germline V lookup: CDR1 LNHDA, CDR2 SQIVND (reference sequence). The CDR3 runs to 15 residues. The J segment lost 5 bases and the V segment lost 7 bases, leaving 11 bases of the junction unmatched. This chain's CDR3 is CASITGTGLGTEAFF. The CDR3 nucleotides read TGTGCCAGTATTACCGGGACAGGGTTAGGAACTGAAGCTTTCTTT.

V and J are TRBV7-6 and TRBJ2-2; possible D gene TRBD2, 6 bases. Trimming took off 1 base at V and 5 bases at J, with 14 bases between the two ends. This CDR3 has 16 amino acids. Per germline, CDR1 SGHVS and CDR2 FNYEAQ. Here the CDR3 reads CASSLEEGSWTGELFF. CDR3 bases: TGTGCCAGCAGCTTAGAGGAGGGGTCGTGGACCGGGGAGCTGTTTTTT.

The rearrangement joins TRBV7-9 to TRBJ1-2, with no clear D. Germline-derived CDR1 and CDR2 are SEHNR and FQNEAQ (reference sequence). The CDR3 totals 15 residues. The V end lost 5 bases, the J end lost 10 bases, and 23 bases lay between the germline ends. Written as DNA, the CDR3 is TGTGCCAGCAGCGGAACGAGGCCGGCAGCTTCCTTCTACACCTTC. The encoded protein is CASSGTRPAASFYTF.

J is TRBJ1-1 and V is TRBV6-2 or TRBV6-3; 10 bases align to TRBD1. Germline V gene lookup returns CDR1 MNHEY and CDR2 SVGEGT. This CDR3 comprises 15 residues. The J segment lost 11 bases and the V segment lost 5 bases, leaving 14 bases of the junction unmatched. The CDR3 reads CASSPTGTGVTGAFF. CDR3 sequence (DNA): TGTGCCAGCAGTCCAACCGGGACAGGGGTGACTGGGGCTTTCTTT.

The CDR3: CASSYSVSSYNEQFF. The CDR3 nucleotides are TGTGCCAGCAGTTACTCTGTGAGCTCCTACAATGAGCAGTTCTTC. This chain links TRBV6-5 with TRBJ2-1; no firm D call. Germline values: CDR1 MNHEY, CDR2 SVGAGI. This CDR3 spans 15 amino acids. Deletions cut 0 bases from V and 0 bases from J, with 6 bases between.

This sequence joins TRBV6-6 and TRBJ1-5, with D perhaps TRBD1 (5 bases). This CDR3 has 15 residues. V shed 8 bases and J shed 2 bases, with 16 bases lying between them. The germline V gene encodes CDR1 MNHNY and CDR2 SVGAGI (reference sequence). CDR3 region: CASLHNGGGNQPQHF. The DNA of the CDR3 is TGTGCCAGCCTACATAACGGAGGGGGCAATCAGCCCCAGCATTTT.

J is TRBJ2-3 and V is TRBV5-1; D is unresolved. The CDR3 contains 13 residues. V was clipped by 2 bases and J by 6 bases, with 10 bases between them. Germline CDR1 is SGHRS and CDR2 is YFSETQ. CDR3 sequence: CASSLTLADTQYF. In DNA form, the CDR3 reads TGCGCCAGCAGCTTAACACTGGCGGATACGCAGTATTTT.

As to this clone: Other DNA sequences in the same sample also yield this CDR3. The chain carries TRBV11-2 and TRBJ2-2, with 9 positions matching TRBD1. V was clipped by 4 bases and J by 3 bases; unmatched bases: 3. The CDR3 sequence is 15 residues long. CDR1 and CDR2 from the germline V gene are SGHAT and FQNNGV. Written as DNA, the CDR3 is TGTGCCAGCAGCTCGCGACAGGGGGACACCGGGGAGCTGTTTTTT. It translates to CASSSRQGDTGELFF.

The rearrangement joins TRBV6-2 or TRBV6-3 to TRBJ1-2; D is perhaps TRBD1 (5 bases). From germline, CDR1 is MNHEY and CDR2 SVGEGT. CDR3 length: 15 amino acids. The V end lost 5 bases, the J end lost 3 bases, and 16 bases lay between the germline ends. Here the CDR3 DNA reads TGTGCCAGCAGTACCCTCTCAGGGAGTGACTATGGCTACACCTTC. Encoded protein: CASSTLSGSDYGYTF.

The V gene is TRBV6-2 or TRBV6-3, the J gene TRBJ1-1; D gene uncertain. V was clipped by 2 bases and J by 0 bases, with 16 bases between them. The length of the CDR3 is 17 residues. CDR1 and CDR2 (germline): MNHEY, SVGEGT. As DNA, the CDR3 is TGTGCCAGCAGTTACGCTGGGAAAGGCCTCATGAACACTGAAGCTTTCTTT. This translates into CASSYAGKGLMNTEAFF.

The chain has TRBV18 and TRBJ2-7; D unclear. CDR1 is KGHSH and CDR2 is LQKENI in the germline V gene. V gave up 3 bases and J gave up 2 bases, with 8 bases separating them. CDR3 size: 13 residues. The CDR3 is CASSPSQTYEQYF. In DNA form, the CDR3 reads TGTGCCAGCTCACCTTCTCAGACCTACGAGCAGTACTTC.

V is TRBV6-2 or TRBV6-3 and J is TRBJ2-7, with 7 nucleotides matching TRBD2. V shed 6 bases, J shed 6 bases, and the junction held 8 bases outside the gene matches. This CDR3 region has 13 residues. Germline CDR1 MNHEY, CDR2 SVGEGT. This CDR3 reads CASSGLGPREQYF. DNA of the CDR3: TGTGCCAGCAGCGGACTAGGGCCGCGCGAGCAGTACTTC.

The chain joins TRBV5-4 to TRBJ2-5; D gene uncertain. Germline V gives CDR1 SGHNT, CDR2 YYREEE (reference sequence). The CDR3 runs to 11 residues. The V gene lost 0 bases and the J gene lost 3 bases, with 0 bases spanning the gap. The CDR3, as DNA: TGTGCCAGCAGCTTGGAAGAGACCCAGTACTTC. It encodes CASSLEETQYF.